Listed here are 11 T cell receptor beta chains from one sample, sequenced in a study of graft-versus-host responses after intestinal transplantation. TCRdb's table, derived via immunoSEQ multiplex PCR, lists solely in-frame clones and lacks some. Here the sample spans about 10,000 clones, about 80% being singletons. Processing of graft tissue released intraepithelial and lamina propria lymphocytes. The input for sequencing was ileum tissue, taken 23 days after intestinal transplant. The origin of the receptors is a human patient who received an intestinal transplant, so some T cells may come from the graft donor.

The gene calls are TRBV6-5 and TRBJ1-1, with 8 bases lining up with TRBD1. In germline, CDR1 is MNHEY, CDR2 SVGAGI. The length of the CDR3 is 14 residues. Trimming cost V 6 bases and J 10 bases; bases outside gene matches: 13. The CDR3 DNA reads as TGTGCCAGCAGCGAATCAGGGGGCGCGGTAGGAGCTTTCTTT. Translating gives CASSESGGAVGAFF.

This sequence joins TRBV11-1 and TRBJ2-1, with D uncertain. Trimming shortened V by 5 bases and J by 3 bases, and 8 bases separated the two germline ends. Germline V gene data show CDR1 as SGHAT and CDR2 as FQDESV (reference sequence). This CDR3 spans 13 amino acids. The CDR3 loop is CASSLPSYNEQFF. In DNA form, the CDR3 reads TGTGCCAGCAGCCTACCGAGCTACAATGAGCAGTTCTTC.

The chain joins TRBV28 to TRBJ2-7; 7 bases match TRBD1. Germline V CDR1 and CDR2: MDHEN, SYDVKM. CDR3 size: 14 residues. V dropped 8 bases and J dropped 7; count of bases not matched to a gene: 14. This chain's CDR3 is CASRRQGRWWEQYF. The DNA of the CDR3 is TGTGCCAGCCGTCGACAGGGCCGCTGGTGGGAGCAGTACTTC.

As concerns this clone: The sample holds other DNA sequences that translate to the same CDR3. The chain has TRBV7-9 and TRBJ2-7; 8 bases map to TRBD2. Germline CDR1 SEHNR, CDR2 FQNEAQ (reference sequence). This CDR3 has 16 residues. J gave up 3 bases and V 6 bases, and 13 bases lay outside the gene matches. CDR3 coding DNA: TGTGCCAGCAGTTCGGGGGGGCGGGATGTGTACTACGAGCAGTACTTC. Protein sequence: CASSSGGRDVYYEQYF.

V usage is TRBV4-1 and J usage is TRBJ2-7; possible D gene TRBD1, 6 bases. The CDR3 runs to 13 residues. Germline-derived CDR1 and CDR2 are MGHRA and YSYEKL. The ends were cut back, 1 base at V and 2 bases at J, with 6 bases in the middle. Here the CDR3 DNA reads TGCGCCAGCAGCCAAGGGGACACCTACGAGCAGTACTTC. Translating it yields CASSQGDTYEQYF.

The chain employs TRBV7-9 and TRBJ2-1; TRBD2 aligns across 7 bases. Unmatched junction bases numbered 14, after V lost 4 bases and J lost 2 bases. The CDR3 spans 18 residues. Germline V CDR1 and CDR2: SEHNR, FQNEAQ (reference sequence). CDR3 in amino acids: CASSSTTPTSVPYNEQFF. In DNA, the CDR3 is TGTGCCAGCAGCTCTACTACCCCCACTAGCGTCCCCTACAATGAGCAGTTCTTC.

The chain uses TRBV4-2 and TRBJ1-2; D might be TRBD1 (5 bases). V lost 1 base and J 3 bases, leaving 12 bases between the germline ends. Germline V CDR1 and CDR2: LGHNA, YNFKEQ. The CDR3 length is 15 residues. In DNA, the CDR3 is TGTGCCAGCAGCCAAGCCGCTGGGGCGGACTATGGCTACACCTTC. Residues: CASSQAAGADYGYTF.

The genes are TRBV7-9 and TRBJ1-3, with D possibly matching TRBD1 (5 bases). The ends were cut back, 5 bases at V and 0 bases at J, with 8 bases in the middle. Germline V lookup: CDR1 SEHNR, CDR2 FQNEAQ (reference sequence). The CDR3 runs to 14 residues. CDR3 in amino acids: CASSPDSSGNTIYF. DNA of the CDR3: TGTGCCAGCAGCCCAGACAGCTCTGGAAACACCATATATTTT.

The chain uses TRBV13 and TRBJ1-1; D is perhaps TRBD1 (5 bases). This CDR3 is built from 13 residues. Germline values: CDR1 PRHDT, CDR2 FYEKMQ (reference sequence). Trimming left V 3 bases short and J 9 bases short, with 14 bases between. The CDR3 protein is CASSFDYGTQAFF. In DNA form, the CDR3 reads TGTGCCAGCAGCTTTGATTACGGGACTCAAGCTTTCTTT.

The chain recombines TRBV19 with TRBJ1-1, with D tentatively TRBD1 (6 bases). The CDR3 is 14 amino acids. CDR1 is LNHDA, CDR2 SQIVND, per germline (reference sequence). V dropped 3 bases and J dropped 1 base, with 9 bases sitting between them. The chain's CDR3 is CASSMGGQNTEAFF. The CDR3 bases are TGTGCCAGTAGTATGGGGGGCCAGAACACTGAAGCTTTCTTT.

This chain uses TRBV7-3 with TRBJ1-1; no clear D. Trimming left V 5 bases short and J 5 bases short, with 18 bases between. CDR1 is SGHTA and CDR2 is FQGTGA in the germline V gene. The CDR3 length is 15 residues. The CDR3 nucleotides are TGTGCCAGCAGCCTCGGTGGAGGGCTGGGGACTGAAGCTTTCTTT. Translating gives CASSLGGGLGTEAFF.